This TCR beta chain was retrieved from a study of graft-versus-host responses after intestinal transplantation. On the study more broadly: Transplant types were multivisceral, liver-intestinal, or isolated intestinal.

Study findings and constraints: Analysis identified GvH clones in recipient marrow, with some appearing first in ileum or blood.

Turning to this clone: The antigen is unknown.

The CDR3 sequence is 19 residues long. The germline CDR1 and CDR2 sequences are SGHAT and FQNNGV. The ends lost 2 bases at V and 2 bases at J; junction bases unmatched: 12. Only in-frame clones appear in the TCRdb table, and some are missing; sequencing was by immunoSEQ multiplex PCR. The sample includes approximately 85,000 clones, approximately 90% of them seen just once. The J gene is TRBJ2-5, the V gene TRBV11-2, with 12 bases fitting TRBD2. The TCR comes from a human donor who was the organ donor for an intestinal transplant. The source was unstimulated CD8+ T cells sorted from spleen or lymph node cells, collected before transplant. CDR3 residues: CASSLLTGTSGPQQETQYF. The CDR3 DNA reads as TGTGCCAGCAGCTTACTAACCGGGACTAGCGGGCCCCAACAAGAGACCCAGTACTTC.